The rows below give T cell receptor beta chains drawn from one sample of a study of PD-1 blockade in classical Hodgkin lymphoma. This table comes from immunoSEQ multiplex PCR, and its TCRdb copy is limited to in-frame clones, with some not included. This table has 6,400 or so clones, around four fifths appearing once. Source: CD4+ T cells from blood, taken at baseline. The receptor source for this set is a human donor with classical Hodgkin lymphoma. Each CDR3 is given with its conserved first and last residue.

TRBJ1-4	TRBV2	CASSQGNRGEKLFF
TRBJ2-1	TRBV18	CASSPLGHMGNEQFF
TRBJ1-5	TRBV18	CASSLLGQGNQPQHF
TRBJ1-6	TRBV11-2	CASSLGDGYNSPLHF
TRBJ2-7	TRBV4-3	CASSQAAVGNYEQYF
TRBJ2-7	TRBV5-6	CASRGMGQGASYEQYF
TRBJ2-1	TRBV5-1	CASSLVGAVSSYNEQFF
TRBJ1-1	TRBV4-1	CASSQLGTREMNTEAFF
TRBJ1-3	TRBV9	CASSVRDGYSGNTIYF
TRBJ2-1	TRBV7-8	CASSPHHREDNEQFF